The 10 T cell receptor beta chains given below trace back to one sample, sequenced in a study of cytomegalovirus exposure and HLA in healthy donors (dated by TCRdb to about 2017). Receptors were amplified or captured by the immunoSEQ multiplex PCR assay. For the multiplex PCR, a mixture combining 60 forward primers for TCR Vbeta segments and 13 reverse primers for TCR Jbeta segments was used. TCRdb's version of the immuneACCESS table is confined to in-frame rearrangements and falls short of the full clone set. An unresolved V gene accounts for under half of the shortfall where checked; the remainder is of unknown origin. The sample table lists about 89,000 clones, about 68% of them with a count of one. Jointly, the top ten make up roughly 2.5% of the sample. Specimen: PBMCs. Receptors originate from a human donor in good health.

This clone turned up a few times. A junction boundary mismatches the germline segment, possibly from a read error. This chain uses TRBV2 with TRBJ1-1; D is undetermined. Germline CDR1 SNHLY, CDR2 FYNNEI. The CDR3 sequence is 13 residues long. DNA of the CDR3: TGTGCCAGCAACGCAGGCTTGAACACTGGAGCTTTCTTT. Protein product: CASNAGLNTGAFF.

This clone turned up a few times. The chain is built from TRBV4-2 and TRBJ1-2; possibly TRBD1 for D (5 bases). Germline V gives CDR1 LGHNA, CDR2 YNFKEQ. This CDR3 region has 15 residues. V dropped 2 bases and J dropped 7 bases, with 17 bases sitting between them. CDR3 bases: TGTGCCAGCAGCCAACCCGACAGAATTGCATCTGGCTACACCTTC. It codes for CASSQPDRIASGYTF.

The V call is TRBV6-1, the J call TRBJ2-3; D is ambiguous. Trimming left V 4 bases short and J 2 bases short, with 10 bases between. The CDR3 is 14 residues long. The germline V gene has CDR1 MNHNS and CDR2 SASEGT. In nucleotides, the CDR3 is TGTGCCAGCAGTGTGGAACAGTTCACAGATACGCAGTATTTT. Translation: CASSVEQFTDTQYF.

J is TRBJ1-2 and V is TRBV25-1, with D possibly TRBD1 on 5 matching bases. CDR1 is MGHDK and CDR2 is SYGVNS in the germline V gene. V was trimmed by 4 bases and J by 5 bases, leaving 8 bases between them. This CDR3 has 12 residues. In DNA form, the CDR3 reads TGTGCCAGCAGTGCCCCAGGGTATGGCTACACCTTC. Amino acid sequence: CASSAPGYGYTF.

The CDR3 is CASSLTEQETQYF. CDR3 coding DNA: TGTGCCAGCAGCTTGACAGAACAAGAGACCCAGTACTTC. The V and J genes are TRBV7-3 and TRBJ2-5, with D tentatively TRBD1 (5 bases). CDR3 size: 13 residues. Deletions cut 3 bases from V and 2 bases from J, with 7 bases between. The germline CDR1 and CDR2 sequences are SGHTA and FQGTGA.

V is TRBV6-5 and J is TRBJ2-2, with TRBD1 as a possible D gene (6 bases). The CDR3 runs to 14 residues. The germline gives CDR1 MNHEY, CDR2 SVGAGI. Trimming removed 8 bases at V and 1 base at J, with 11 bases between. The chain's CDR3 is CASESGQNTGELFF. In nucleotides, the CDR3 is TGTGCCAGCGAATCGGGACAGAACACCGGGGAGCTGTTTTTT.

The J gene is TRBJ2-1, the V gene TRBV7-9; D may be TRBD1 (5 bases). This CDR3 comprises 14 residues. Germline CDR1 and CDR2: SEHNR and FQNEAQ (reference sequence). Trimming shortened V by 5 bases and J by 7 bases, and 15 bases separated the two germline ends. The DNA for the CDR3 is TGTGCCAGCAGCCCCGACCCTGGGGCGAATGAGCAGTTCTTC. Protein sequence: CASSPDPGANEQFF.

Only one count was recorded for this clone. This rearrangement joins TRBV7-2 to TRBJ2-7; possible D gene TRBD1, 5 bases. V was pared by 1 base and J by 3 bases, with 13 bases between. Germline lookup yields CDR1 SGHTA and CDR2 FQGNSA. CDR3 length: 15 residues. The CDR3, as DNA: TGTGCCAGCAGCTTAGGAGGCAGGGTCGGCTACGAGCAGTACTTC. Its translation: CASSLGGRVGYEQYF.

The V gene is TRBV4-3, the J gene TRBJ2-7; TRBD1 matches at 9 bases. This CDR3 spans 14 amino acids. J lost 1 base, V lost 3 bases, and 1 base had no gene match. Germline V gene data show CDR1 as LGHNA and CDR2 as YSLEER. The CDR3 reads CASSQDRGSYEQYF. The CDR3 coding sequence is TGCGCCAGCAGCCAGGACAGGGGATCCTACGAGCAGTACTTC.

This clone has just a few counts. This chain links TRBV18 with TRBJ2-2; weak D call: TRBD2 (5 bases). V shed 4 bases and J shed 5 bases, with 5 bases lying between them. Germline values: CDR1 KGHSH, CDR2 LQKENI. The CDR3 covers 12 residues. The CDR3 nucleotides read TGTGCCAGCTCACGAGGGACCGGGGAGCTGTTTTTT. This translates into CASSRGTGELFF.